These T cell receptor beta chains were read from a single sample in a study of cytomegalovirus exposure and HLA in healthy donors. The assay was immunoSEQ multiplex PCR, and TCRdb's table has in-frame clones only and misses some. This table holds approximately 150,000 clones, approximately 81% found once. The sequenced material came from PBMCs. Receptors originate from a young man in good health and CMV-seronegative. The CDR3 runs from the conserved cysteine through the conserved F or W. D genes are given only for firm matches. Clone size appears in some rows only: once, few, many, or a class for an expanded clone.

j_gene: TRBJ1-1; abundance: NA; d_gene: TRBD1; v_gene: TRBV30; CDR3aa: CAGRTGRNTEAFF; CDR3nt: TGTGCCGGTCGGACAGGGAGGAACACTGAAGCTTTCTTT
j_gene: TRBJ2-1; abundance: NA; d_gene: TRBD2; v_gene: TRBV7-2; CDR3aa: CASSFSGGTEQFF; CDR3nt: TGTGCCAGCAGCTTTTCGGGGGGGACTGAGCAGTTCTTC
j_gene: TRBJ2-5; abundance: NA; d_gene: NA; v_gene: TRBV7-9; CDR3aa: CASSLGPGGEQYF; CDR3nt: TGTGCCAGCAGCTTAGGTCCCGGAGGGGAGCAGTACTTC
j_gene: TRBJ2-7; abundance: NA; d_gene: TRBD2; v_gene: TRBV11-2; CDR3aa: CASSPGLAGGNEQYF; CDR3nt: TGTGCCAGCAGCCCTGGACTAGCGGGAGGCAACGAGCAGTACTTC
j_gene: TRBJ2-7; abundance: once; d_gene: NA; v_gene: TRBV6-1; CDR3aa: CASSALGTNYEQYF; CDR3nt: TGTGCCAGCAGTGCCCTCGGGACAAATTACGAGCAGTACTTC
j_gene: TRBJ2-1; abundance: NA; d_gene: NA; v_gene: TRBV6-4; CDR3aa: CASSDSGLDEQFF; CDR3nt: TGTGCCAGCAGTGACTCAGGACTCGATGAGCAGTTCTTC
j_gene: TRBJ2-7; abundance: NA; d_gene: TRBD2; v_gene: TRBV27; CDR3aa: CASSLSSGEGSYEQYF; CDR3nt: TGTGCCAGCAGTTTGAGTTCCGGGGAGGGTTCCTACGAGCAGTACTTC
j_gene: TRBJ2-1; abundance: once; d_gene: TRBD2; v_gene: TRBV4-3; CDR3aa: CASSLGLAGGDKQFF; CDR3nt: TGCGCCAGCAGCCTGGGACTAGCGGGAGGAGACAAGCAGTTCTTC
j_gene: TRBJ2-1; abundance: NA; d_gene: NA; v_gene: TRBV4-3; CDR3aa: CASSRLSGYEQFF; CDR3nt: TGCGCCAGCAGCCGATTAAGCGGGTATGAGCAGTTCTTC
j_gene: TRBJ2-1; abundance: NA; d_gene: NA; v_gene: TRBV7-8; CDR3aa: CASSLGGTSSSYNEQFF; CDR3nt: TGTGCCAGCAGCTTAGGGGGGACTTCCAGCTCCTACAATGAGCAGTTCTTC
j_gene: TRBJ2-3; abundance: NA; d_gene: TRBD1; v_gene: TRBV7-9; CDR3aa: CASSAGRQGGPEGTDTQYF; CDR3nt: TGTGCCAGCAGCGCCGGTAGACAGGGCGGCCCGGAGGGCACAGATACGCAGTATTTT
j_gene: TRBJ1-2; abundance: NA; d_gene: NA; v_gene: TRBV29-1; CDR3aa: CSVARWGDGYTF; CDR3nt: TGCAGCGTTGCTCGGTGGGGCGATGGCTACACCTTC
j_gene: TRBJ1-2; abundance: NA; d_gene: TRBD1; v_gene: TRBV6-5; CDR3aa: CASSYTGVYGYTF; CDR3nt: TGTGCCAGCAGTTACACAGGGGTCTATGGCTACACCTTC
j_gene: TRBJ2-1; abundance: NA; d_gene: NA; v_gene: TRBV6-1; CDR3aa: CASSDDATRIYNEQFF; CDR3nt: TGTGCCAGCAGTGACGATGCGACAAGAATTTACAATGAGCAGTTCTTC
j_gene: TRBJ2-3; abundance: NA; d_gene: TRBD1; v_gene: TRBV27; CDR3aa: CASSSGTGFTDTQYF; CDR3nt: TGTGCCAGCAGTTCGGGGACAGGGTTCACAGATACGCAGTATTTT
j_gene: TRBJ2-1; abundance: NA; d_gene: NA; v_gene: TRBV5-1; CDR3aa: CASSPRGGPGRSSWSPEQFF; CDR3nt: TGCGCCAGCAGCCCGCGGGGTGGTCCCGGCCGTAGCTCCTGGTCCCCGGAGCAGTTCTTC
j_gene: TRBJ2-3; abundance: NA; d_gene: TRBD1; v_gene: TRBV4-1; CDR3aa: CASSKGQNTDTQYF; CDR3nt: TGCGCCAGCAGCAAGGGACAGAACACAGATACGCAGTATTTT
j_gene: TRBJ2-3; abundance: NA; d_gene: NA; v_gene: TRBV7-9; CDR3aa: CASSFRSNIGTDTQYF; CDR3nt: TGTGCCAGCAGCTTTCGGTCCAATATTGGTACAGATACGCAGTATTTT
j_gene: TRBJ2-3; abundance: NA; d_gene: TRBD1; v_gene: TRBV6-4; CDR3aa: CASSVDRGADTQYF; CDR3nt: TGTGCCAGCAGTGTGGACAGGGGAGCAGATACGCAGTATTTT
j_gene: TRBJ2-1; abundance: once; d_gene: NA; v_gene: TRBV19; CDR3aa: CASSMGTEQFF; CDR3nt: TGTGCCAGTAGTATGGGGACAGAGCAGTTCTTC
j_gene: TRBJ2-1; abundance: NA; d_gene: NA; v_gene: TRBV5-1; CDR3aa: CASSLGLEARSEQFF; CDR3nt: TGCGCCAGCAGCTTGGGACTAGAAGCGAGGTCTGAGCAGTTCTTC
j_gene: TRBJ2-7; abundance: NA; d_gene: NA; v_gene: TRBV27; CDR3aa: CASSLTGYEQYF; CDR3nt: TGTGCCAGCAGTTTAACAGGGTACGAGCAGTACTTC
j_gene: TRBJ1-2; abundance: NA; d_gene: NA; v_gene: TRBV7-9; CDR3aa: CASSPLGTYYGYTF; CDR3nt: TGTGCCAGCAGCCCGCTCGGGACTTACTATGGCTACACCTTC
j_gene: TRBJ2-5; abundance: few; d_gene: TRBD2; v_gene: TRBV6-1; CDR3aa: CASSEGRAGGPNQETQYF; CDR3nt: TGTGCCAGCAGTGAAGGGCGAGCGGGGGGGCCGAACCAAGAGACCCAGTACTTC
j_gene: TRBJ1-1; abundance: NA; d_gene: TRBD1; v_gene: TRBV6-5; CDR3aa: CASSYGTGMTEAFF; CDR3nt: TGTGCCAGCAGTTACGGGACAGGGATGACTGAAGCTTTCTTT
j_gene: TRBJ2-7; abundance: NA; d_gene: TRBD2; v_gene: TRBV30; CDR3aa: CAWARGGTPYEQYF; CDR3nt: TGTGCCTGGGCAAGGGGAGGGACCCCGTACGAGCAGTACTTC
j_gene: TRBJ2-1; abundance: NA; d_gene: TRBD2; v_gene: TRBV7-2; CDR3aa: CASSFGTSGSSSYNEQFF; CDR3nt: TGTGCCAGCAGCTTTGGGACTAGCGGGAGCAGCTCCTACAATGAGCAGTTCTTC
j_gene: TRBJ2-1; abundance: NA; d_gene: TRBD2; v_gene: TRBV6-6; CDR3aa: CASRNPLAGVSNEQFF; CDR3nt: TGTGCCAGCAGAAACCCCCTAGCGGGAGTATCCAATGAGCAGTTCTTC
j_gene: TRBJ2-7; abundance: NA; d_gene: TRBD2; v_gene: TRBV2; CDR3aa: CASSGPLAGAYEQYF; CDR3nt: TGTGCCAGCAGTGGGCCACTAGCGGGAGCCTACGAGCAGTACTTC
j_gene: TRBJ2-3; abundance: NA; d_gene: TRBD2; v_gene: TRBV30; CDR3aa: CAWSSGGASDTQYF; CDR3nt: TGTGCCTGGAGTAGCGGGGGGGCCTCAGATACGCAGTATTTT
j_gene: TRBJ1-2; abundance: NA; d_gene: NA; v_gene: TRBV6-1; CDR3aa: CASSERGLNYGYTF; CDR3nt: TGTGCCAGCAGTGAGCGCGGCCTTAACTATGGCTACACCTTC
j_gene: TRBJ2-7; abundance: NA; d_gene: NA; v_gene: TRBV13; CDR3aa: CASSPPGLSYEQYF; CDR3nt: TGTGCCAGCAGCCCGCCAGGGCTTTCCTACGAGCAGTACTTC
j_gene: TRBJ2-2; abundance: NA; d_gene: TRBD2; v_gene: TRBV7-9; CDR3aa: CASSRRGGGDTGELFF; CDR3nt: TGTGCCAGCAGCCGCCGGGGGGGCGGCGACACCGGGGAGCTGTTTTTT
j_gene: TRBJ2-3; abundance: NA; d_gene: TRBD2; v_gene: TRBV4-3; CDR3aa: CASSQDSSGSTDTQYF; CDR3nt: TGCGCCAGCAGCCAAGATTCTAGCGGGAGCACAGATACGCAGTATTTT
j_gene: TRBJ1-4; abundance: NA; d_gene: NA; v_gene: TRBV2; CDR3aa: CASSLEQGGEKLFF; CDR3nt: TGTGCCAGCAGTCTCGAGCAGGGTGGGGAAAAACTGTTTTTT
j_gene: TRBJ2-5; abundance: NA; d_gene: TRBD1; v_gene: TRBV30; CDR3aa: CAWSVQQGLQETQYF; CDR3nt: TGTGCCTGGAGTGTCCAACAGGGGCTTCAAGAGACCCAGTACTTC
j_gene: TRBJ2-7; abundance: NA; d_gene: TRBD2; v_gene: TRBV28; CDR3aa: CASSPTDSLPRGGRYEQYF; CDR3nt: TGTGCCAGCAGCCCCACCGACAGTCTCCCCCGCGGCGGGAGATACGAGCAGTACTTC
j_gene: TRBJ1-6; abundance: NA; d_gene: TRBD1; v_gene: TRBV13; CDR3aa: CASSLGAGTANSPLHF; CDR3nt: TGTGCCAGCAGCTTAGGGGCTGGGACAGCTAATTCACCCCTCCACTTT
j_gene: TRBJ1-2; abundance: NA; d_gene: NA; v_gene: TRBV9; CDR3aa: CASSVSLSLYGYTF; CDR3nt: TGTGCCAGCAGCGTTTCACTTTCCCTCTATGGCTACACCTTC
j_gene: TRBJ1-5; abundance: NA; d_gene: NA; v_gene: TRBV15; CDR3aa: CATSRGSGSNQPQHF; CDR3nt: TGTGCCACCAGCAGAGGATCAGGTAGCAATCAGCCCCAGCATTTT
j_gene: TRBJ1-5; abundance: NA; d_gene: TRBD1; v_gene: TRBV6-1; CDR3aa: CASSTTGVNQPQHF; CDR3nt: TGTGCCAGCAGTACCACAGGGGTTAATCAGCCCCAGCATTTT
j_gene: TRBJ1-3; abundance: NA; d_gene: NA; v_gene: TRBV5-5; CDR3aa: CASSLTEASGNTIYF; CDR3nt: TGTGCCAGCAGCTTGACTGAGGCCTCTGGAAACACCATATATTTT
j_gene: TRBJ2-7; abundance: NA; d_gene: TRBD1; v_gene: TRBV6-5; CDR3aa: CASRPDRGRYEQYF; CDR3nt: TGTGCCAGCAGACCGGACAGGGGGAGGTACGAGCAGTACTTC
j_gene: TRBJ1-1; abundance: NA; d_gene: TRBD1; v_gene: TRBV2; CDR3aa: CASSKTGRNSLNTEAFF; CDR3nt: TGTGCCAGCAGTAAGACAGGGCGCAATTCCCTGAACACTGAAGCTTTCTTT
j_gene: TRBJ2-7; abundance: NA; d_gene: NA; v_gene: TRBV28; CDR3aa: CASLSLGLGAEQYF; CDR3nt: TGTGCCAGTCTATCCCTGGGCTTAGGGGCCGAGCAGTACTTC
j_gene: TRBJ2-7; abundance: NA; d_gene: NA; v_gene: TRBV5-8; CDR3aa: CASGTYAYEQYF; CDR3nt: TGTGCCAGCGGTACCTACGCCTACGAGCAGTACTTC
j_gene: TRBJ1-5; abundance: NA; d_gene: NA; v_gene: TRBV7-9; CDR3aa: CASSSDSHNQPQHF; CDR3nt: TGTGCCAGCAGCTCTGACAGCCACAATCAGCCCCAGCATTTT
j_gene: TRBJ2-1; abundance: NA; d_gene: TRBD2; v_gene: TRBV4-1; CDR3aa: CASSYRLAGGLNEQFF; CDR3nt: TGCGCCAGCAGCTACCGACTAGCGGGGGGCTTAAATGAGCAGTTCTTC
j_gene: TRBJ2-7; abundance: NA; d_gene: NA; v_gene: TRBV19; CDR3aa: CASSIEGRGTFEQYF; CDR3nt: TGTGCCAGTAGTATAGAGGGCAGGGGTACGTTCGAGCAGTACTTC
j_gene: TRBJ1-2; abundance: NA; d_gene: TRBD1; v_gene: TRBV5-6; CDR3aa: CASSEGQGYGYTF; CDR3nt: TGTGCCAGCAGCGAGGGACAGGGATATGGCTACACCTTC
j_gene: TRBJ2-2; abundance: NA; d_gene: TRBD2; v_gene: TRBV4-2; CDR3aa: CASRGGFRHTGELFF; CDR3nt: TGTGCCAGCCGGGGGGGATTTAGACACACCGGGGAGCTGTTTTTT
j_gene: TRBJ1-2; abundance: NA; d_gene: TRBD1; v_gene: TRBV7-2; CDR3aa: CASSFGTGLANYGYTF; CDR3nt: TGTGCCAGCAGCTTCGGGACAGGGTTAGCGAACTATGGCTACACCTTC
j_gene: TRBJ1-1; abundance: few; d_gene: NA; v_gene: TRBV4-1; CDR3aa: CASSQDDTEAFF; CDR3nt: TGCGCCAGCAGCCAAGACGACACTGAAGCTTTCTTT
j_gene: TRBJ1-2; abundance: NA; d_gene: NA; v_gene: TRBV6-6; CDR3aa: CASNPAQATYGYTF; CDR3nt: TGTGCCAGCAATCCGGCACAGGCCACCTATGGCTACACCTTC
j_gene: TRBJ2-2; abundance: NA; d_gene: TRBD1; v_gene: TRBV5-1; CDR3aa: CASSRGTGGYTGELFF; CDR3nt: TGCGCCAGCAGCCGGGGGACAGGGGGCTACACCGGGGAGCTGTTTTTT
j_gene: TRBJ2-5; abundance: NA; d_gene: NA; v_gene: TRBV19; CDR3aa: CASSYGWNSQETQYF; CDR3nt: TGTGCCAGTAGTTATGGCTGGAACAGCCAAGAGACCCAGTACTTC
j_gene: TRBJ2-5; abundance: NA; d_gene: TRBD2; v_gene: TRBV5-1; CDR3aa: CASRRASGGQETQYF; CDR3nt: TGCGCCAGCAGAAGGGCTAGCGGGGGCCAAGAGACCCAGTACTTC
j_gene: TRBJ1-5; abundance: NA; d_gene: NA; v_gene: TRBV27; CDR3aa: CASSTGLNQPQHF; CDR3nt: TGTGCCAGTAGTACAGGGCTCAATCAGCCCCAGCATTTT
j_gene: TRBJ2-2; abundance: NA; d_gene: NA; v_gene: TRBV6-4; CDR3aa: CASSEEGGTTGELFF; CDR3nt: TGTGCCAGCAGTGAGGAAGGGGGTACCACCGGGGAGCTGTTTTTT
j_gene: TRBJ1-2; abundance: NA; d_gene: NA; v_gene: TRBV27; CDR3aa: CASSPLRYGGTNYGYTF; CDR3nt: TGTGCCAGCAGTCCCCTCCGGTATGGCGGTACTAACTATGGCTACACCTTC